One and the same sample provided the 2 T cell receptor beta chains below, sequenced in a study of CXCR3-negative and CXCR3-positive naive CD8 T cells. Regarding the study as a whole: Naive cells that were CXCR3-positive had more hydrophobic TRB CDR3s (compared with CXCR3-negative naive cells).

UMI-labeled 5' RACE yielded the TRB cDNA libraries. Using the 5' RACE reads, TCRdb records one entry per CDR3 protein without DNA. The sample table sets out some 150,000 distinct CDR3 sequences. Their target antigens are unknown. The material sequenced was naive CXCR3+ CD8+ T cells from blood. Subset defined: CD45RO-CCR7+CD27+CD95- naive CD8+ T cells expressing CXCR3 (TNR3+). These receptor sequences come from a human donor in good health. Some clones in this sample may be carry-over from other donors' samples.

CDR3 amino acids: CSVEDHRTSGGETQYF. The chain recombines TRBV29-1 with TRBJ2-5; with no DNA, the TCRdb D assignment of TRBD2 cannot be verified. Germline V gene sequence: CDR1 SQVTM, CDR2 ANQGSEA. CDR3 size: 16 residues. The complete variable domain, with remaining parts taken from reference TRBV29-1 and TRBJ2-5, reads SAVISQKPSRDICQRGTSLTIQCQVDSQVTMMFWYRQQPGQSLTLIATANQGSEATYESGFVIDKFPISRPNLTFSTLTVSNMSPEDSSIYLCSVEDHRTSGGETQYFGPGTRLLVL.

The V gene is TRBV29-1, the J gene TRBJ2-7; TCRdb selects TRBD1, and the lack of DNA leaves this call unchecked. The CDR3 is 13 residues long. Germline CDR1 reads SQVTM; CDR2 reads ANQGSEA. CDR3 loop: CSVDGGISYEQYF.